These 3 T cell receptor beta chains share one sample of origin, sequenced in a study of blood T cell repertoires in COVID-19 (dated by TCRdb to between 2020 and 2021). Receptors were amplified or captured by the immunoSEQ multiplex PCR assay. TCRdb took this table from immuneACCESS and kept in-frame rearrangements with V and J called. Such tables lack part of the clones; where checked against another copy, unresolved V genes explain under half of the gap, and the rest is unexplained. This sample lists some 240,000 clones; roughly 85% were detected once. The ten largest clones take up approximately 6.6% of the sample. What was sequenced was PBMCs or T cells enriched from blood (not recorded which). Receptors originate from a woman in her forties or fifties who had been exposed to COVID-19.

The chain recombines TRBV10-3 with TRBJ1-2, with a tentative D call TRBD1 (5 bases). V gave up 10 bases and J gave up 7 bases, with 16 bases separating them. The V gene's germline CDR1 is ENHRY and CDR2 SYGVKD. This CDR3 has 12 amino acids. The CDR3 loop reads CATMGRAFGYTF. The CDR3, as DNA: TGTGCCACCATGGGCAGGGCCTTTGGCTACACCTTC.

The chain joins TRBV12-2 to TRBJ2-7; TRBD2 is the table's D call, not checked against the DNA. TRBV12-2 is assigned pseudogene status. This CDR3 is built from 12 residues. In DNA form, the CDR3 reads TGTGCAAGTTGGGTAGCGAATTTCGAGCAGTACTTC. It encodes CASWVANFEQYF.

The chain is built from TRBV5-1 and TRBJ1-2, with TRBD1 as a possible D gene (5 bases). Germline-derived CDR1 and CDR2 are SGHRS and YFSETQ. V dropped 2 bases and J dropped 3 bases, with 11 bases sitting between them. The CDR3 is made up of 14 amino acids. The CDR3 DNA reads as TGCGCCAGCAGCTTACAGCCGGGGGACTATGGCTACACCTTC. Translating it yields CASSLQPGDYGYTF. Together with reference TRBV5-1 and TRBJ1-2, the CDR3 gives the full variable domain: KAGVTQTPRYLIKTRGQQVTLSCSPISGHRSVSWYQQTPGQGLQFLFEYFSETQRNKGNFPGRFSGRQFSNSRSEMNVSTLELGDSALYLCASSLQPGDYGYTFGSGTRLTVV.